Listed here are 22 T cell receptor beta chains from one sample, sequenced in a study of CXCR3-negative and CXCR3-positive naive CD8 T cells. Study results and limitations: CXCR3-negative naive cells had less hydrophobic TRB CDR3s than did CXCR3-positive naive cells.

Libraries of TRB cDNA were made by 5' RACE and carried UMIs. From the 5' RACE reads, TCRdb lists one entry per CDR3 protein and no DNA. The sample includes 55,000 to 75,000 distinct CDR3 sequences. For these receptors, no antigen is known. The specimen sequenced was naive CXCR3+ CD8+ T cells from blood. Subset meaning: CD45RO-CCR7+CD27+CD95- naive CD8+ T cells expressing CXCR3 (TNR3+). These receptors came from a human donor in good health. Some clones in this sample may be carry-over from other donors' samples.

The chain uses TRBV5-1 and TRBJ1-4; the D call of TRBD1 rests on TCRdb alone, since no DNA is present to check it. This CDR3 is built from 16 residues. The V gene's germline CDR1 is SGHRS and CDR2 YFSETQ. CDR3 amino acids: CASRSTGTATNEKLFF. Looking up the rest from reference TRBV5-1 and TRBJ1-4 gives the full variable domain: KAGVTQTPRYLIKTRGQQVTLSCSPISGHRSVSWYQQTPGQGLQFLFEYFSETQRNKGNFPGRFSGRQFSNSRSEMNVSTLELGDSALYLCASRSTGTATNEKLFFGSGTQLSVL.

The chain links TRBV20-1 to TRBJ1-5; TCRdb indicates TRBD1, and absent DNA this call remains unverified. The CDR3 length is 11 residues. The germline gives CDR1 DFQATT, CDR2 SNEGSKA (reference sequence). The CDR3 spells CSATSGQPQHF.

V is TRBV20-1 and J is TRBJ2-3; without DNA, the TCRdb call of TRBD1 cannot be checked. The CDR3 runs to 19 residues. The germline V gene encodes CDR1 DFQATT and CDR2 SNEGSKA (reference sequence). The CDR3: CSARATRGLPQSSTDTQYF.

The chain combines TRBV7-9 with TRBJ2-7; without DNA, the TCRdb call of TRBD1 cannot be checked. The CDR3 contains 11 residues. Germline assignment: CDR1 SEHNR and CDR2 FQNEAQ (reference sequence). This CDR3 is CASSGGAEQYF.

V usage is TRBV9 and J usage is TRBJ2-2; TCRdb gives TRBD1 as the D gene, but with no DNA this cannot be confirmed. CDR1 SGDLS and CDR2 YYNGEE come from the germline V gene. The CDR3 covers 13 residues. The CDR3 sequence is CASRGDNTGELFF.

The CDR3 spells CASTLGLIETQYF. This rearrangement joins TRBV12-3 or TRBV12-4 to TRBJ2-5. This CDR3 spans 13 amino acids.

V is TRBV7-6 and J is TRBJ1-1; without DNA, the TCRdb call of TRBD1 cannot be checked. CDR1 and CDR2 from the germline V gene are SGHVS and FNYEAQ. This CDR3 region has 12 residues. The CDR3 sequence: CASSPRATEAFF.

The rearrangement uses TRBV14 and TRBJ2-7; TCRdb proposes TRBD2, but this gene call is untestable without DNA. Germline CDR1 SGHDN, CDR2 FVKESK. This CDR3 comprises 16 residues. This CDR3 reads CASSQGVGTSPYEQYF.

This chain links TRBV4-2 with TRBJ2-7; TCRdb designates TRBD1, a call that cannot be tested without DNA. The CDR3 is made up of 17 amino acids. Germline CDR1 reads LGHNA; CDR2 reads YNFKEQ. This CDR3 reads CASSHFRRGDVYYELYF.

The chain has TRBV29-1 and TRBJ1-3; TCRdb outputs TRBD1, but without DNA this stays unchecked. The CDR3 extends over 14 amino acids. CDR1 and CDR2 from the germline V gene are SQVTM and ANQGSEA. The CDR3 loop is CSVEEGTGQFAIYF.

The chain joins TRBV20-1 to TRBJ1-3. This CDR3 is built from 17 residues. CDR1 is DFQATT and CDR2 is SNEGSKA in the germline V gene (reference sequence). The CDR3 sequence is CSAREIVDPALGNTIYF.

The chain couples TRBV6-5 to TRBJ2-1; the D call of TRBD1 rests on TCRdb alone, since no DNA is present to check it. The CDR3 runs to 15 residues. Per germline, CDR1 MNHEY and CDR2 SVGAGI. The CDR3 reads CASSTGGLAYNEQFF.

The chain uses TRBV9 and TRBJ1-1; TCRdb outputs TRBD1, but without DNA this stays unchecked. Per the germline V gene, CDR1 is SGDLS and CDR2 is YYNGEE. The CDR3 totals 15 residues. The CDR3 protein is CASSPQGGGHTEAFF.

J is TRBJ1-1 and V is TRBV4-2; the D gene TCRdb calls, TRBD1, cannot be checked with no DNA. This CDR3 has 15 residues. Germline V gene lookup returns CDR1 LGHNA and CDR2 YNFKEQ. CDR3 loop: CASSQDRGDHTEAFF.

V is TRBV20-1 and J is TRBJ2-7; TCRdb reports TRBD2, a call that lacks DNA to check it against. This CDR3 has 13 residues. CDR1 is DFQATT, CDR2 SNEGSKA, per germline (reference sequence). CDR3 region: CSATLPSEGVQYF.

The V gene is TRBV20-1, the J gene TRBJ2-5. Germline-derived CDR1 and CDR2 are DFQATT and SNEGSKA (reference sequence). The length of the CDR3 is 14 residues. The CDR3 loop reads CSARGGSSQETQYF.

The chain carries TRBV11-2 and TRBJ1-2; the D call from TCRdb, TRBD1, cannot be confirmed without DNA. Per germline, CDR1 SGHAT and CDR2 FQNNGV. The CDR3 loop spans 14 amino acids. The CDR3 region is CASSSGQGAGGYTF. The full variable domain, its missing parts supplied by reference TRBV11-2 and TRBJ1-2, is EAGVAQSPRYKIIEKRQSVAFWCNPISGHATLYWYQQILGQGPKLLIQFQNNGVVDDSQLPKDRFSAERLKGVDSTLKIQPAKLEDSAVYLCASSSGQGAGGYTFGSGTRLTVV.

The chain uses TRBV9 and TRBJ1-1; the TRBD1 assignment by TCRdb is unverifiable without DNA. Per germline, CDR1 SGDLS and CDR2 YYNGEE. CDR3 length equals 14 residues. The chain's CDR3 is CASSVGTGTTEAFF.

V and J are TRBV5-1 and TRBJ2-7; TCRdb calls TRBD2, which cannot be checked without DNA. CDR3 length: 14 residues. From germline, CDR1 is SGHRS and CDR2 YFSETQ. The CDR3 spells CASSPTEGRYEQYF.

V gene TRBV6-5 combines with J gene TRBJ2-1; absent DNA, TCRdb's TRBD1 call cannot be checked. In germline, CDR1 is MNHEY, CDR2 SVGAGI. CDR3 length: 15 residues. CDR3 region: CASSPGTVSYNEQFF.

The chain couples TRBV2 to TRBJ1-5; TCRdb designates TRBD1, a call that cannot be tested without DNA. There are 15 residues in the CDR3. The germline V gene has CDR1 SNHLY and CDR2 FYNNEI. This chain's CDR3 is CASSEWGGANQPQHF. The complete variable domain, with remaining parts taken from reference TRBV2 and TRBJ1-5, reads EPEVTQTPSHQVTQMGQEVILRCVPISNHLYFYWYRQILGQKVEFLVSFYNNEISEKSEIFDDQFSVERPDGSNFTLKIRSTKLEDSAMYFCASSEWGGANQPQHFGDGTRLSIL.

The chain employs TRBV9 and TRBJ2-7; lacking DNA, the TRBD1 call made by TCRdb goes unchecked. The CDR3 has 15 residues. Germline V CDR1 and CDR2: SGDLS, YYNGEE. CDR3 protein: CASSATGGGSYEQYF.